This note documents a single T cell receptor (beta chain) sequence. The antigen it binds to is not known. Base qualities are not recorded, but no much larger clone differs from it by a single base. The sample belongs to a study of blood T cell repertoires in COVID-19 (dated by TCRdb to between 2020 and 2021). At the level of the whole study: Collaborator samples came from the United States, Italy and Spain and covered acute and convalescent phases of COVID-19. The prospective study material was composed of cDNA or gDNA derived from T cells, B-cell-depleted T cells, or PBMCs. Subjects who had been exposed to COVID-19, were actively infected with it, or had recovered from it provided the deeply sampled blood TCRbeta repertoires that made up the dataset. A freely available public database, intended as a resource for researchers studying the immune response to SARS-CoV-2, is where the repertoires were released. The samples were drawn from two sources: the first 160 participants of the ongoing ImmuneRACE study, and 1,200 or so subjects contributed by 6 global collaborators. A de-identified subject ID, COVID-19 status, age in years and sex were almost always included in the sample metadata. Where HLA class I and class II types were available, the types were taken from metadata supplied by the sample provider, not from assay-based typing. Summary of the overall study and its limitations: The quantity of clinical and demographic metadata differed by source and by participant and was supplied without curation.

The CDR3 contains 14 residues, cysteine and phenylalanine counted. Of the read, only the CDR3 DNA is kept; its 42 bases are in frame from base 1. CDR1 and CDR2, looked up from the germline V gene, are SGHNT and YENEEA. At the junction V is shortened by 3 bases and J by 7 bases, with 13 bases in between. TCRbeta CDR3 regions were amplified from genomic DNA by means of the immunoSEQ Assay, a bias-controlled multiplex PCR. The published analysis was carried out like this. Within the assay, amplification of reference gene primers was used to estimate how many nucleated cells each sample contained. To quantify the absolute abundance of each unique TCRbeta CDR3 rearrangement, sequence reads were collapsed and filtered. Productive Simpson clonality was computed per sample as the square root of Simpson's diversity index over productive rearrangements. Not all clones reach the TCRdb copy of this immuneACCESS table, which keeps in-frame sequences only. Checked studies attribute under half of the gap to unresolved V genes and leave the rest unexplained. The DNA gave D and trimming, while V, J and clone size come from that table. For this sample there are about 240,000 clones; roughly 86% appear just once. The top ten hold roughly 3.3% of the sample.

Participants in the prospective study were enrolled through a virtual design, were aged roughly 18 to 100 years, and lived in 24 United States geographic areas. In the prospective study, participants were assigned to cohorts based on the clinical history participants reported in a screening survey and a study questionnaire. In the prospective study, whole blood, serum and a nasopharyngeal or oropharyngeal swab were collected from each participant by mobile phlebotomists. Participants in the prospective study had the option to provide additional blood draws and questionnaires over an approximately 2-month period. Blood samples from the prospective study were shipped frozen or at room temperature prior to DNA extraction.

Sequenced input: PBMCs or T cells enriched from blood (not recorded which). This TCR came from a woman aged 40 to 55 with acute COVID-19. The V and J segments used are TRBV11-3 and TRBJ2-1, with TRBD2 tentatively as D gene (6 bases match). The nucleotides are TGTGCCAGCAGCTTCTCGGGAGAGTGGAATGAGCAGTTCTTC. Its product reads: CASSFSGEWNEQFF.